Presented here are 26 T cell receptor beta chains from one specimen sequenced in a study of shared clonotypes between healthy human individuals. Libraries were prepared by immunoSEQ multiplex PCR; TCRdb keeps only in-frame clonotypes and omits some of them. This sample yields some 320,000 clones, of which roughly 91% are seen a single time; 15% to 20% belongs to the top ten. Sequenced: memory CD8+ T cells sorted from blood. Subset given: CD45RO+ cells pooled with CCR7-negative TemRA cells. The source of these receptors is a man aged 18 to 35 in good health.

The rearrangement uses TRBV27 and TRBJ1-6; 7 nucleotides match TRBD1. CDR1 is MNHEY, CDR2 SMNVEV, per germline (reference sequence). The CDR3 loop spans 14 amino acids. After removal of 3 bases from V and 4 bases from J, the junction contained 0 bases not matched to a gene. The CDR3 DNA sequence: TGTGCCAGCAGTTTGACAGGGTATAATTCACCCCTCCACTTT. Residues: CASSLTGYNSPLHF.

The V call is TRBV28, the J call TRBJ2-7; TRBD1 matches 8 bases. Looked up from germline, CDR1 is MDHEN and CDR2 is SYDVKM. V was pared by 5 bases and J by 4 bases, with 4 bases of the junction left unmatched. The CDR3 covers 13 residues. The CDR3 region is CASSLQGAYEQYF. CDR3 coding DNA: TGTGCCAGCAGTCTTCAGGGGGCGTACGAGCAGTACTTC.

The chain couples TRBV29-1 to TRBJ1-1; 8 nucleotides align to TRBD1. The germline V gene encodes CDR1 SQVTM and CDR2 ANQGSEA. V lost 5 bases, J lost 1 base, and 6 bases stayed unmatched. The CDR3 runs to 14 residues. For the CDR3, the DNA is TGCAGCGTTTTCGGGACAGGACCGAACACTGAAGCTTTCTTT. This gives the protein CSVFGTGPNTEAFF.

The gene calls are TRBV9 and TRBJ1-2; 8 bases match TRBD1. Germline loops: CDR1 SGDLS, CDR2 YYNGEE. The trim removed 0 bases at V and 8 bases at J, leaving 9 bases unmatched. This CDR3 is built from 15 residues. The chain's CDR3 is CASSVDGTGSGGYTF. The CDR3 nucleotides read TGTGCCAGCAGCGTAGATGGGACAGGCTCGGGAGGCTACACCTTC.

This clone came up a few times. This chain connects TRBV27 to TRBJ2-1; the D gene is possibly TRBD2 (6 bases). The CDR3 sequence is 16 residues long. V shed 0 bases and J shed 9 bases, with 18 bases lying between them. The germline CDR1 and CDR2 sequences are MNHEY and SMNVEV (reference sequence). CDR3 DNA sequence: TGTGCCAGCAGTTTATCATCGACTAGGCTTTATGGTGAGCAGTTCTTC. Translated, it gives CASSLSSTRLYGEQFF.

This clone was counted many times. The chain recombines TRBV6-6 with TRBJ2-1, with D hard to call. Trimming pared 8 bases from V and 7 bases from J, leaving 9 bases between. This CDR3 region has 11 residues. Germline values: CDR1 MNHNY, CDR2 SVGAGI (reference sequence). For the CDR3, the DNA is TGTGCCAGCGGATTTGTAAATGAGCAGTTCTTC. This gives the protein CASGFVNEQFF.

V gene TRBV7-9 combines with J gene TRBJ1-6; perhaps TRBD1 as D (6 bases). The germline V gene has CDR1 SEHNR and CDR2 FQNEAQ (reference sequence). V was pared by 5 bases and J by 0 bases, with 14 bases between. This CDR3 is 17 amino acids long. CDR3 sequence: CASSSRQEGSYNSPLHF. DNA for the CDR3: TGTGCCAGCAGCAGCCGACAGGAGGGCTCCTATAATTCACCCCTCCACTTT.

The J gene is TRBJ1-1, the V gene TRBV7-8, with D unresolved. V gave up 2 bases and J gave up 0 bases, with 13 bases separating them. The germline CDR1 and CDR2 sequences are SGHVS and FQNEAQ. This CDR3 spans 16 amino acids. The CDR3 here is CASSLKPLGLNTEAFF. The CDR3 DNA is TGTGCCAGCAGCTTAAAACCCCTGGGCCTGAACACTGAAGCTTTCTTT.

This rearrangement joins TRBV7-6 to TRBJ2-1, with TRBD2 matching 8 bases. CDR1 is SGHVS, CDR2 FNYEAQ, per germline. Trimming cost V 1 base and J 7 bases; bases outside gene matches: 9. The CDR3 covers 16 residues. The CDR3 DNA is TGTGCCAGCAGCTTAGAAACGGGGGGGCCGGGTAATGAGCAGTTCTTC. Translated, it gives CASSLETGGPGNEQFF.

J is TRBJ2-5 and V is TRBV7-6; 13 bases are shared with TRBD2. V was clipped by 3 bases and J by 2 bases; unmatched bases: 3. From germline, CDR1 is SGHVS and CDR2 FNYEAQ. This CDR3 region has 16 residues. CDR3 bases: TGTGCCAGCAGCTTGGAGGGACTAGCGGGACAAGAGACCCAGTACTTC. Protein sequence: CASSLEGLAGQETQYF. Full variable domain (remainder filled in from reference TRBV7-6 and TRBJ2-5): GAGVSQSPRYKVTKRGQDVALRCDPISGHVSLYWYRQALGQGPEFLTYFNYEAQQDKSGLPNDRFSAERPEGSISTLTIQRTEQRDSAMYRCASSLEGLAGQETQYFGPGTRLLVL.

This chain links TRBV7-6 with TRBJ1-1, with D uncertain. The germline gives CDR1 SGHVS, CDR2 FNYEAQ. Trimming left V 1 base short and J 0 bases short, with 6 bases between. The CDR3 is 14 amino acids. CDR3: CASSLEAVNTEAFF. CDR3 sequence (DNA): TGTGCCAGCAGCTTAGAGGCAGTGAACACTGAAGCTTTCTTT.

This clone showed up many times. The chain joins TRBV2 to TRBJ2-7; 9 bases agree with TRBD1. Germline lookup yields CDR1 SNHLY and CDR2 FYNNEI. Trimming at V came to 5 bases and at J to 5 bases, leaving 7 bases not matched to a gene. This CDR3 is built from 14 residues. CDR3 DNA: TGTGCCAGCAGTCCCGGGACAGGGCCAAACGAGCAGTACTTC. Amino acids: CASSPGTGPNEQYF.

The chain carries TRBV6-6 and TRBJ2-3; 9 bases agree with TRBD2. Trimming took 7 bases from V and 5 from J; bases not matched to a gene: 10. This CDR3 has 15 amino acids. Germline CDR1 is MNHNY and CDR2 is SVGAGI (reference sequence). CDR3 nucleotides: TGTGCCAGCAACTACGTAGCGGGAGTACTAGATACGCAGTATTTT. Amino acids: CASNYVAGVLDTQYF.

This clone came up a few times. The same CDR3 can be traced to other DNA sequences in this sample. The rearrangement joins TRBV4-1 to TRBJ2-7; 9 bases line up with TRBD1. The CDR3 is 15 amino acids. V was pared by 0 bases and J by 4 bases, with 4 bases of the junction left unmatched. The V gene's germline CDR1 is MGHRA and CDR2 YSYEKL. The CDR3 loop is CASSQEQGALYEQYF. The CDR3 DNA follows: TGCGCCAGCAGCCAAGAACAGGGGGCTCTGTACGAGCAGTACTTC.

V usage is TRBV30 and J usage is TRBJ2-1; possibly TRBD2 for D (5 bases). With 5 bases removed from V and 6 bases from J, the gap between germline ends came to 14 bases. The CDR3 runs to 13 residues. Germline lookup yields CDR1 GTSNPN and CDR2 SVGIG (reference sequence). CDR3 sequence reads: CAWGPVTTNEQFF. The DNA for the CDR3 is TGTGCCTGGGGCCCTGTGACTACCAATGAGCAGTTCTTC. Combining the CDR3 with reference TRBV30 and TRBJ2-1 gives the whole variable domain SQTIHQWPATLVQPVGSPLSLECTVEGTSNPNLYWYRQAAGRGLQLLFYSVGIGQISSEVPQNLSASRPQDRQFILSSKKLLLSDSGFYLCAWGPVTTNEQFFGPGTRLTVL.

As DNA, the CDR3 is TGCAGCGTTGATTCCCAGGGTAAAAATGAGCAGTTCTTC. Amino acid sequence: CSVDSQGKNEQFF. V usage is TRBV29-1 and J usage is TRBJ2-1; possibly TRBD1 for D (5 bases). The CDR3 extends over 13 amino acids. Germline V CDR1 and CDR2: SQVTM, ANQGSEA. The ends were cut back, 3 bases at V and 7 bases at J, with 13 bases in the middle.

This chain's CDR3 is CASSPQTSGRFDEQFF. CDR3 nucleotide sequence: TGTGCCAGCAGCCCTCAGACTAGCGGGAGATTTGATGAGCAGTTCTTC. This chain links TRBV11-2 with TRBJ2-1, with TRBD2 matching 12 bases. Per the germline V gene, CDR1 is SGHAT and CDR2 is FQNNGV. The CDR3 sequence is 16 residues long. Losses at the gene ends were 5 bases for V and 8 bases for J; bases not matched to a gene: 10.

The chain carries TRBV27 and TRBJ2-5; 8 bases line up with TRBD1. CDR1 is MNHEY, CDR2 SMNVEV, per germline (reference sequence). Trimming cost V 4 bases and J 5 bases; bases outside gene matches: 9. The CDR3 length is 15 residues. The CDR3 DNA sequence: TGTGCCAGCAGTTCGGGACAGGCCGAGGTGGAGACCCAGTACTTC. It specifies CASSSGQAEVETQYF.

Details on this clone: This sample also contains other DNA sequences that code for the same CDR3. The rearrangement joins TRBV7-9 to TRBJ2-5, with TRBD1 as a possible D gene (5 bases). V was clipped by 1 base and J by 5 bases, with 8 bases between them. From germline, CDR1 is SEHNR and CDR2 FQNEAQ (reference sequence). The CDR3 totals 13 residues. Written as DNA, the CDR3 is TGTGCCAGCAGCTTAGAGGGGCTGGAGACCCAGTACTTC. Protein product: CASSLEGLETQYF.

J is TRBJ1-1 and V is TRBV30; D not certain. Between the trimmed V and J ends, which lost 1 base and 8 bases, there was a span of 8 bases. The CDR3 is 11 amino acids. Germline CDR1 is GTSNPN and CDR2 is SVGIG (reference sequence). CDR3 protein: CAWSGRSEAFF. The CDR3, as DNA: TGTGCCTGGAGTGGACGAAGCGAAGCTTTCTTT.

The table lists this clone with a few counts. Other DNA sequences from this sample encode an identical CDR3 as well. This rearrangement joins TRBV9 to TRBJ2-5; the match to TRBD2 covers 12 bases. This CDR3 region has 15 residues. V shed 1 base, J shed 5 bases, and the junction held 3 bases outside the gene matches. Per the germline V gene, CDR1 is SGDLS and CDR2 is YYNGEE. CDR3 residues: CASSVSLAGGETQYF. The CDR3 DNA reads TGTGCCAGCAGCGTATCCCTAGCGGGAGGGGAGACCCAGTACTTC. The variable domain in full, with the rest retrieved from reference TRBV9 and TRBJ2-5, is DSGVTQTPKHLITATGQRVTLRCSPRSGDLSVYWYQQSLDQGLQFLIQYYNGEERAKGNILERFSAQQFPDLHSELNLSSLELGDSALYFCASSVSLAGGETQYFGPGTRLLVL.

Only a few counts were recorded for this clone. The chain combines TRBV7-9 with TRBJ2-7; D is uncertain. The germline gives CDR1 SEHNR, CDR2 FQNEAQ (reference sequence). The CDR3 sequence is 12 residues long. The DNA of the CDR3 is TGTGCGTCCCGGGTTGGAACCTACGAGCAGTACTTC. This codes for CASRVGTYEQYF. Combining the CDR3 with reference TRBV7-9 and TRBJ2-7 gives the whole variable domain DTGVSQNPRHKITKRGQNVTFRCDPISEHNRLYWYRQTLGQGPEFLTYFQNEAQLEKSRLLSDRFSAERPKGSFSTLEIQRTEQGDSAMYLCASRVGTYEQYFGPGTRLTVT.

The V call is TRBV7-9, the J call TRBJ1-1, with D possibly being TRBD1 (5 bases). This CDR3 contains 15 residues. Germline lookup yields CDR1 SEHNR and CDR2 FQNEAQ (reference sequence). Trimming stripped 3 bases from V and 1 base from J, with 12 bases between. DNA for the CDR3: TGTGCCAGCAGCTTTGCAGACAGATGGAACACTGAAGCTTTCTTT. Translated, it gives CASSFADRWNTEAFF. Using reference TRBV7-9 and TRBJ1-1 for the parts outside the CDR3, the full variable domain is DTGVSQNPRHKITKRGQNVTFRCDPISEHNRLYWYRQTLGQGPEFLTYFQNEAQLEKSRLLSDRFSAERPKGSFSTLEIQRTEQGDSAMYLCASSFADRWNTEAFFGQGTRLTVV.

The chain carries TRBV7-9 and TRBJ2-7, with D tentatively TRBD2 (7 bases). Germline loops: CDR1 SEHNR, CDR2 FQNEAQ (reference sequence). The CDR3 totals 14 residues. The germline V and J ends were trimmed by 5 bases and 3 bases, with 14 bases remaining between them. This CDR3 reads CASSPGGGLYEQYF. CDR3 nucleotide sequence: TGTGCCAGCAGCCCGGGGGGCGGTCTCTACGAGCAGTACTTC.

The rearrangement joins TRBV9 to TRBJ2-7; tentative D call: TRBD2 (6 bases). CDR3 length: 13 amino acids. Germline loops: CDR1 SGDLS, CDR2 YYNGEE. The V gene lost 3 bases and the J gene lost 3 bases, with 10 bases spanning the gap. The CDR3 DNA is TGTGCCAGCAGCGCCGGGACTCACTACGAGCAGTACTTC. The encoded protein is CASSAGTHYEQYF. Combining the CDR3 with reference TRBV9 and TRBJ2-7 gives the whole variable domain DSGVTQTPKHLITATGQRVTLRCSPRSGDLSVYWYQQSLDQGLQFLIQYYNGEERAKGNILERFSAQQFPDLHSELNLSSLELGDSALYFCASSAGTHYEQYFGPGTRLTVT.

The rearrangement uses TRBV27 and TRBJ1-2; D possibly corresponds to TRBD1 (5 bases). V lost 5 bases, J lost 8 bases, and 15 bases lay in between. In germline, CDR1 is MNHEY, CDR2 SMNVEV (reference sequence). This CDR3 comprises 13 residues. CDR3 region: CASSLGGLKGYTF. In DNA form, the CDR3 reads TGTGCCAGCAGTCTCGGGGGTCTTAAGGGCTACACCTTC.